This record concerns one T cell receptor (beta chain) sequence. Its antigen remains unidentified. Amplification used 60 Vbeta primers and 13 Jbeta primers. The data were produced by immunoSEQ multiplex PCR, yet TCRdb's version contains in-frame clones alone and is incomplete. The table has roughly 130,000 clones, about three quarters seen once. This sample was included in a study of cytomegalovirus exposure and HLA in healthy donors. Findings and caveats of the study: The later analysis indicated that the majority of CMV-associated TCR beta chains appeared HLA-restricted. Listed as cytomegalovirus-associated were 150 or so TCR beta chains. Follow-up analysis seemed to connect common viral pathogens with several of the most significant clusters identified. The study reported that TCR beta sequences accurately predicted HLA-A and HLA-B alleles in most subjects.

V lost 0 bases and J 2 bases, leaving 14 bases between the germline ends. The CDR3 extends over 16 amino acids. CDR1 is MNHEY and CDR2 is SMNVEV in the germline V gene (reference sequence). The sample taken for sequencing was PBMCs. V gene TRBV27 combines with J gene TRBJ2-7; a weak D match, TRBD2 (5 bases). The clonotype originates from a human donor in good health. CDR3 loop: CASSLSPRGATYEQYF. CDR3 DNA sequence: TGTGCCAGCAGTTTATCCCCCCGGGGAGCTACCTACGAGCAGTACTTC.